Shown below are 3 T cell receptor beta chains from a single sample sequenced in a study of T-cell reconstitution after alpha-beta-depleted transplantation in children. Unique molecular identifiers featured in how the TCRbeta library was prepared. TCRdb re-analysed the PCR reads in MiXCR, keeping a single row per CDR3 protein. The sample carries around 960,000 distinct CDR3 sequences, less than 30% recorded once. The sequencing here drew on PBMCs, mostly from graft donor cells, taken 360 days after TCRalphabeta/CD19-depleted stem cell transplant. The receptors were sampled from a boy under two years old who had a stem cell transplant for SCID, so the T cells may come from the graft donor.

V usage is TRBV3-1 and J usage is TRBJ2-7, with 10 bases lining up with TRBD2. The germline V gene encodes CDR1 LGHDT and CDR2 YNNKEL (reference sequence). The J segment lost 5 bases and the V segment lost 2 bases, leaving 9 bases of the junction unmatched. CDR3 length equals 16 residues. CDR3 nucleotides: TGTGCCAGCAGCCAACGCGAGGTAGCGGGGGGTAACGAGCAGTACTTC. Encoded protein: CASSQREVAGGNEQYF.

CDR3 sequence (DNA): TGTGCCAGCAGTCTGACAGGACCCCCGAGGGAGACCCAGTACTTC. It is translated as CASSLTGPPRETQYF. V usage is TRBV28 and J usage is TRBJ2-5; a possible D gene is TRBD1 (6 bases). The CDR3 length is 15 residues. Per germline, CDR1 MDHEN and CDR2 SYDVKM. The germline V and J ends were trimmed by 5 bases and 5 bases, with 18 bases remaining between them.

This chain links TRBV9 with TRBJ2-7; 12 bases fit TRBD2. The length of the CDR3 is 20 residues. The V and J ends lost 4 bases and 9 bases, in that order; junction bases with no gene match: 26. Per the germline V gene, CDR1 is SGDLS and CDR2 is YYNGEE. The CDR3 sequence: CASSLRLAGADPYIYEVQYF. The CDR3 DNA sequence: TGTGCCAGCAGCCTCCGACTAGCGGGGGCCGACCCCTATATCTACGAGGTGCAGTACTTC.